Listed below are T cell receptor beta chains from one sample, sequenced in a study of blood T cells in healthy people across ages. TCRdb recomputed calls from the 5' RACE reads with MiXCR, one row per CDR3 protein. The sample shows 800,000 to 900,000 distinct CDR3 sequences, around 68% of them seen only once. Source material: blood. Receptor source: a young man in good health. Each CDR3 is given with its conserved first and last residue. Fields, in order: D gene, clone size, J gene, V gene, CDR3 DNA, CDR3 protein. A D gene is named only where the DNA matches it firmly. Expanded clones are given a class, and other clones once, few, many or no size at all.

D: NA
size: NA
J: TRBJ2-7
V: TRBV25-1
DNA: TGTGCCAGCAGTGACACAGGTGTTGGGTCCTACGAGCAGTACTTC
CDR3: CASSDTGVGSYEQYF

D: NA
size: NA
J: TRBJ2-7
V: TRBV7-2
DNA: TGTGCCAGCACACCTCTCTCCTACAATGAGCAGTACTTC
CDR3: CASTPLSYNEQYF

D: NA
size: NA
J: TRBJ2-3
V: TRBV9
DNA: TGTGCCAGCAGCGTAGAAGGGAAAGGGAGCCACACAGATACGCAGTATTTT
CDR3: CASSVEGKGSHTDTQYF

D: NA
size: NA
J: TRBJ2-2
V: TRBV7-9
DNA: TGTGCCAGCAGCCCAGGGTCAGGGAACACCGGGGAGCTGTTTTTT
CDR3: CASSPGSGNTGELFF

D: NA
size: NA
J: TRBJ1-4
V: TRBV10-3
DNA: TGTGCCATCAGTGAGGATCTGGGTTTTGGTGAAAAACTGTTTTTT
CDR3: CAISEDLGFGEKLFF

D: NA
size: NA
J: TRBJ2-5
V: TRBV2
DNA: TGTGCCAGCCAGGAATCCCTAGAGACCCAGTACTTC
CDR3: CASQESLETQYF

D: NA
size: NA
J: TRBJ2-7
V: TRBV29-1
DNA: TGCAGCGTTGTTTTCGGACAAGCGAGCTACGAGCAGTACTTC
CDR3: CSVVFGQASYEQYF

D: NA
size: NA
J: TRBJ2-1
V: TRBV6-1
DNA: TGTGCCAGCAGTGAACTACACAGTAACAATGAGCAGTTCTTC
CDR3: CASSELHSNNEQFF

D: NA
size: NA
J: TRBJ2-1
V: TRBV12-5
DNA: TGTGCTAGTTCTGAAGCGCAGGGCTCCTACAATGAGCAGTTCTTC
CDR3: CASSEAQGSYNEQFF

D: NA
size: few
J: TRBJ1-6
V: TRBV27
DNA: TGTGCCAGCAGTCCCTACAATTCACCCCTCCACTTT
CDR3: CASSPYNSPLHF

D: NA
size: NA
J: TRBJ2-3
V: TRBV29-1
DNA: TGCAGCGTTGAGGCTGCGCTTGTAGATACGCAGTATTTT
CDR3: CSVEAALVDTQYF

D: NA
size: NA
J: TRBJ1-5
V: TRBV30
DNA: TGTGCCTGGACGTGGGACCAGAATCAGCCCCAGCATTTT
CDR3: CAWTWDQNQPQHF

D: TRBD1
size: few
J: TRBJ2-4
V: TRBV2
DNA: TGTGCCAGCAGTTTGCGACAGGGTACCAAAAACATTCAGTACTTC
CDR3: CASSLRQGTKNIQYF

D: NA
size: NA
J: TRBJ2-7
V: TRBV28
DNA: TGTGCCAGCCATTCGCGGAGAGAACTCGAGCAGTACTTC
CDR3: CASHSRRELEQYF

D: NA
size: NA
J: TRBJ2-7
V: TRBV4-3
DNA: TGCGCCAGCAGCCCACTAGCAAACTACTACGAGCAGTACTTC
CDR3: CASSPLANYYEQYF

D: NA
size: NA
J: TRBJ2-1
V: TRBV7-2
DNA: TGTGACAGCAGCTTAGAAATTGGCTACAATGAGCAGTTCTTC
CDR3: CDSSLEIGYNEQFF

D: NA
size: NA
J: TRBJ2-5
V: TRBV7-2
DNA: TGTGCCAGCAGCTTAAGGACCAGGAAGGAGACCCAGTACTTC
CDR3: CASSLRTRKETQYF

D: NA
size: NA
J: TRBJ2-7
V: TRBV15
DNA: TGTGCCACCTCTCGGGGGCTTATCGACGAGCAGTACTTC
CDR3: CATSRGLIDEQYF

D: NA
size: NA
J: TRBJ2-4
V: TRBV6-2/TRBV6-3
DNA: TGTGCCAGCAAGGGGCGTTGGTCGCCCATAACCAAAAACATTCAGTACTTC
CDR3: CASKGRWSPITKNIQYF

D: TRBD1
size: NA
J: TRBJ2-4
V: TRBV5-1
DNA: TGCGCCAGCAGAGACGGGACAGGGAACATTCAGTACTTC
CDR3: CASRDGTGNIQYF

D: TRBD1
size: NA
J: TRBJ2-1
V: TRBV6-2/TRBV6-3
DNA: TGTGCCAGCAGGATCGGACAGGGGGCTTATGAGCAGTTCTTC
CDR3: CASRIGQGAYEQFF

D: NA
size: NA
J: TRBJ1-1
V: TRBV10-3
DNA: TGTGCCATCAGTGTCGGGGGTGTAGGGGGGGCGAACACTGAAGCTTTCTTT
CDR3: CAISVGGVGGANTEAFF

D: TRBD2
size: few
J: TRBJ2-6
V: TRBV18
DNA: TGTGCCAGCTCGAAGAGCGGGGGGGCCAATGGGGCCAACGTCCTGACTTTC
CDR3: CASSKSGGANGANVLTF

D: NA
size: once
J: TRBJ2-7
V: TRBV25-1
DNA: TGTGCCAGCAGTGCAGGGGCGGAGTACGAGCAGTACTTC
CDR3: CASSAGAEYEQYF

D: TRBD1
size: few
J: TRBJ2-3
V: TRBV7-9
DNA: TGTGCCAGCAGCCGCCCGACAGGGATTGCAGATACGCAGTATTTT
CDR3: CASSRPTGIADTQYF

D: TRBD2
size: NA
J: TRBJ2-7
V: TRBV13
DNA: TGTGCCAGCAGACCGGGAGGGGCCGCCGAGCAGTACTTC
CDR3: CASRPGGAAEQYF

D: TRBD2
size: few
J: TRBJ2-3
V: TRBV7-2
DNA: TGTGCCAGCAGCTTAGTCCCCGGACTAGCGGGGAGCACAGATACGCAGTATTTT
CDR3: CASSLVPGLAGSTDTQYF

D: TRBD1
size: NA
J: TRBJ2-6
V: TRBV5-5
DNA: TGTGCCAGCAGCGACAGGGACCCGAAGCACTCTGGGGCCAACGTCCTGACTTTC
CDR3: CASSDRDPKHSGANVLTF